This TCR beta chain was observed in a study of glioma-infiltrating T cells. The table lists this clonotype with many counts. The antigen is not known. The CDR3 covers 13 residues. Deletions cut 0 bases from V and 4 bases from J, with 4 bases between. Amplification of TCR alpha and beta CDR3 regions from RNA used iRepertoire nested multiplex PCR. Tissue mRNA or PBMC total RNA, roughly 100-400 ng, went into one-step reverse transcription and amplification. One entry per CDR3 protein results from TCRdb running MiXCR on the multiplex PCR reads. The sample has tens of thousands of distinct CDR3 sequences; roughly 23% are singletons. General study findings and limits: Only very few CDR3 sequences appeared in both tissue and blood. Gliomas, especially low-grade, showed above-expected tissue-blood divergence; non-neoplastic patients showed below.

This sequence originates from a human donor with low-grade glioma or glioblastoma, undergoing nonglioma brain surgery, or in good health (not recorded which). Sequenced: glioma tissue, nonneoplastic brain tissue, or PBMCs (not recorded which). The chain joins TRBV12-3 or TRBV12-4 to TRBJ1-5; D ambiguous. CDR3 residues: CASSLAGNQPQHF. CDR3 DNA: TGTGCCAGCAGTTTAGCGGGGAATCAGCCCCAGCATTTT.